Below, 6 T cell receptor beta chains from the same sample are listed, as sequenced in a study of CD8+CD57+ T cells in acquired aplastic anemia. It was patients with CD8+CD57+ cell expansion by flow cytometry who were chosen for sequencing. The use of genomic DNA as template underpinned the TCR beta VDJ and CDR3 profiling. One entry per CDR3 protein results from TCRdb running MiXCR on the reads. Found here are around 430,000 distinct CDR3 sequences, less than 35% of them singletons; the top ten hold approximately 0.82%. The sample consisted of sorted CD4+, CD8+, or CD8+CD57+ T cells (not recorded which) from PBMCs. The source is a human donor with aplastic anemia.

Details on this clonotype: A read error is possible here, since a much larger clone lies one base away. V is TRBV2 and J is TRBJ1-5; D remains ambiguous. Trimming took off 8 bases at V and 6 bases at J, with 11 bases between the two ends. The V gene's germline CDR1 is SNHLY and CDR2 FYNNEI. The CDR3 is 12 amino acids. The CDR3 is CASGLIRQPQHF. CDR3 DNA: TGTGCCAGCGGTTTGATTCGTCAGCCCCAGCATTTT.

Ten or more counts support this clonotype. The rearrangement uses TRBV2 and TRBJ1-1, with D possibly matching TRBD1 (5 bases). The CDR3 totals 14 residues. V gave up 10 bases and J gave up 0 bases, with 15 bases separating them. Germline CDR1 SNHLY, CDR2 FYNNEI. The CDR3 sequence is CATLRDSMNTEAFF. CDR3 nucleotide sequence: TGTGCCACTCTTAGGGACTCAATGAACACTGAAGCTTTCTTT.

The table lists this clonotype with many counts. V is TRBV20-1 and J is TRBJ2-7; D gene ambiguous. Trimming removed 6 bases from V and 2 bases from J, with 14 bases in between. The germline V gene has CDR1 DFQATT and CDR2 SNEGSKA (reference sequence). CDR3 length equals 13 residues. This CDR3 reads CSANTDGPYEQYF. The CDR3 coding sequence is TGCAGTGCGAACACGGACGGTCCCTACGAGCAGTACTTC.

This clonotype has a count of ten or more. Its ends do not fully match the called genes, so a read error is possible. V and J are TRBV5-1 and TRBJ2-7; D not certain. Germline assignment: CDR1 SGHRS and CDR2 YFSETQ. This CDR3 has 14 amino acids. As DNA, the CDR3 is TGTGCCAGCAGCTTAGGCGGAAGCTCCTACGAGCAGTACTTC. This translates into CASSLGGSSYEQYF.

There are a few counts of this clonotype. CDR3 in DNA: TGTGCCACCAGCAGGGACACCTGGAACACTGAAGCTTTCTTT. It is translated as CATSRDTWNTEAFF. The chain recombines TRBV15 with TRBJ1-1, with a possible D match to TRBD1 (5 bases). The CDR3 is 14 amino acids. Germline assignment: CDR1 LNHNV and CDR2 YYDKDF (reference sequence). Trimming shortened V by 3 bases and J by 1 base, and 9 bases separated the two germline ends.

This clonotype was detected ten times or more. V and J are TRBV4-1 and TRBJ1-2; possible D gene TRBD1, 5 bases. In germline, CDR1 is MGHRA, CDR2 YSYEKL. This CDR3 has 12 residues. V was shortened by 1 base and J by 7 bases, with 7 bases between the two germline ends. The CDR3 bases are TGCGCCAGCAGCCAAGCAGGGAGTGGCTACACCTTC. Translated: CASSQAGSGYTF.